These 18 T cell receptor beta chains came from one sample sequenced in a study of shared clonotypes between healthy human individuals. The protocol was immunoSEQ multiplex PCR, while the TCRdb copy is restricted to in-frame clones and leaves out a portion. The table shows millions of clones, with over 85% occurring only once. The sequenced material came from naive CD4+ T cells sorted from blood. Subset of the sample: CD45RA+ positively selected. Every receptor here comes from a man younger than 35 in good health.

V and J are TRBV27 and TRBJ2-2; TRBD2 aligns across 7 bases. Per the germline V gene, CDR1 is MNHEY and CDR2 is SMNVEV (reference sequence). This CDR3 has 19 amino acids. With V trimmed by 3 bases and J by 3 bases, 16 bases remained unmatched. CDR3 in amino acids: CASSFRTRGRARDTGELFF. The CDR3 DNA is TGTGCCAGCAGTTTCCGAACCCGGGGGAGGGCTAGGGACACCGGGGAGCTGTTTTTT.

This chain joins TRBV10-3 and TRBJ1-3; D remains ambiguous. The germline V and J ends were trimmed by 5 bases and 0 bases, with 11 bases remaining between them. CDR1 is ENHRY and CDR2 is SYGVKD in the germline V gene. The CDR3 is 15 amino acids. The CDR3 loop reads CAISYDGPSGNTIYF. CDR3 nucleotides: TGTGCCATCAGTTATGACGGACCCTCTGGAAACACCATATATTTT.

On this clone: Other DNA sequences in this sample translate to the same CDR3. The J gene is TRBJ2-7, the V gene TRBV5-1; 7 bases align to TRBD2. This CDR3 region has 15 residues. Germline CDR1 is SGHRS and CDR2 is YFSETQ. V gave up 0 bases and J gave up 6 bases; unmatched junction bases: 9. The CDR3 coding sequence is TGCGCCAGCAGCTTGGTTGCGGGAGCGGCCGGCGAGCAGTACTTC. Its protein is CASSLVAGAAGEQYF.

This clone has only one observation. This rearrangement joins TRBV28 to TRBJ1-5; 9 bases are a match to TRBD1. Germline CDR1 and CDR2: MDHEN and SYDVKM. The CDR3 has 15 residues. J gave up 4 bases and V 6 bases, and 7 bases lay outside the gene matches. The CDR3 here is CASRPRDRVNQPQHF. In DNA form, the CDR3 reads TGTGCCAGCAGGCCGAGGGACAGGGTGAATCAGCCCCAGCATTTT.

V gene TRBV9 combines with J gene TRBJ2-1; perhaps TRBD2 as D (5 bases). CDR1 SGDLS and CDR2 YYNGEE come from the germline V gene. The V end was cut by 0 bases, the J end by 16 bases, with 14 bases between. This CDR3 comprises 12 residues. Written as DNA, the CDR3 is TGTGCCAGCAGCGTAGACGCGGGTCTCCCTTTCTTC. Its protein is CASSVDAGLPFF.

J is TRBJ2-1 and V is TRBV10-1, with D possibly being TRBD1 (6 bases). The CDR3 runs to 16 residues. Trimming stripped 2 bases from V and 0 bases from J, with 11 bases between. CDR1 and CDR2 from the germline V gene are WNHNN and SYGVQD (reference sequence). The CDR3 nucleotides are TGCGCCAGCAGTGAGAGGGGGAAAAGCTCCTACAATGAGCAGTTCTTC. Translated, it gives CASSERGKSSYNEQFF.

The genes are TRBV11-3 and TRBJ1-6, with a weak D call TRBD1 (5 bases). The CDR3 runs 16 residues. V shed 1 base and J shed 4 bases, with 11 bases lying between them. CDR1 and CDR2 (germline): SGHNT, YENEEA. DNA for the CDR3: TGTGCCAGCAGCTTAGGGCACACAGGTTATAATTCACCCCTCCACTTT. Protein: CASSLGHTGYNSPLHF.

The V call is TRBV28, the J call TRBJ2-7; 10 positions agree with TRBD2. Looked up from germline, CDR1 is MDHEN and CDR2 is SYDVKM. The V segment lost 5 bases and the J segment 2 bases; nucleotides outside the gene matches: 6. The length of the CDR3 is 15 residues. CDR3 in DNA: TGTGCCAGCAGTCTACGACTAGCGGGCCCCTACGAGCAGTACTTC. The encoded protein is CASSLRLAGPYEQYF.

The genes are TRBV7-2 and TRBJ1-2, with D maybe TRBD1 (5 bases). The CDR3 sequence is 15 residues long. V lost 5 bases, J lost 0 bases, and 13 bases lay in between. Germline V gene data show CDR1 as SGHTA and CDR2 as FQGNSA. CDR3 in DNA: TGTGCCAGCAGCCCCGGGACGCTAACTAACTATGGCTACACCTTC. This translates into CASSPGTLTNYGYTF.

The CDR3 loop reads CASTGAAPEKLFF. The CDR3 DNA is TGTGCCAGCACGGGGGCGGCCCCAGAAAAACTGTTTTTT. The chain recombines TRBV6-6 with TRBJ1-4; TRBD1 is a possible D gene (6 bases). This CDR3 spans 13 amino acids. V was clipped by 7 bases and J by 8 bases, with 14 bases between them. Per the germline V gene, CDR1 is MNHNY and CDR2 is SVGAGI (reference sequence).

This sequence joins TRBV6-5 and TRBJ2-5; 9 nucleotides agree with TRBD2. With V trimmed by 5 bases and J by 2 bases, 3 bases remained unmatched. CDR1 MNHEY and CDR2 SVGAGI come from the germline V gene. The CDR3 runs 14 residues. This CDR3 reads CASSRGGAQETQYF. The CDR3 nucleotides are TGTGCCAGCAGTCGCGGGGGGGCTCAAGAGACCCAGTACTTC.

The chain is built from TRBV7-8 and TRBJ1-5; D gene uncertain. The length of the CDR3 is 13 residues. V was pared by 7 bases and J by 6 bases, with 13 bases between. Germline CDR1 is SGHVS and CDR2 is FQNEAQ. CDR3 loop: CASTTDEAQPQHF. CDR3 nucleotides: TGTGCCAGCACCACGGACGAAGCTCAGCCCCAGCATTTT.

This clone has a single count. The CDR3 loop reads CASSLNAGVANSPLHF. In DNA, the CDR3 is TGTGCCAGCAGCTTAAACGCCGGGGTAGCTAATTCACCCCTCCACTTT. This chain connects TRBV7-2 to TRBJ1-6, with unresolved D. Germline V gene lookup returns CDR1 SGHTA and CDR2 FQGNSA. CDR3 length: 16 residues. Deletions cut 2 bases from V and 6 bases from J, with 14 bases between.

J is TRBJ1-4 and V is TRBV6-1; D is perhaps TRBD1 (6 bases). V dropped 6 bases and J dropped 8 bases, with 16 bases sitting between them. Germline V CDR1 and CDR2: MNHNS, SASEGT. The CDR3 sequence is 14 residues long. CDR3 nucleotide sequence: TGTGCCAGCAGCGCACGAGGGGGAAACGAAAAACTGTTTTTT. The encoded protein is CASSARGGNEKLFF.

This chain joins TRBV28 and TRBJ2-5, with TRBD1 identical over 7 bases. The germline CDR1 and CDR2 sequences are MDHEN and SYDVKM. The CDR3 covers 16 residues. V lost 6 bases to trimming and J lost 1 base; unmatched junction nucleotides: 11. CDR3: CASSDLLGQLQETQYF. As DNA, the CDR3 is TGTGCCAGCAGCGACCTCTTGGGACAGCTCCAAGAGACCCAGTACTTC. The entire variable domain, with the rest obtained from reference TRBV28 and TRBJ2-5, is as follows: DVKVTQSSRYLVKRTGEKVFLECVQDMDHENMFWYRQDPGLGLRLIYFSYDVKMKEKGDIPEGYSVSREKKERFSLILESASTNQTSMYLCASSDLLGQLQETQYFGPGTRLLVL.

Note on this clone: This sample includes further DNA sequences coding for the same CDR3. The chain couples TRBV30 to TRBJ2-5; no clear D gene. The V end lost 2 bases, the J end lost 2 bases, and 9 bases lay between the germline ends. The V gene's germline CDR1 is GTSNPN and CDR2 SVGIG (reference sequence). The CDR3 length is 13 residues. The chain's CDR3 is CAWSYTVQETQYF. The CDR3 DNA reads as TGTGCCTGGAGTTACACCGTTCAAGAGACCCAGTACTTC. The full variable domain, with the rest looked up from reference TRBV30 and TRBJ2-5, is SQTIHQWPATLVQPVGSPLSLECTVEGTSNPNLYWYRQAAGRGLQLLFYSVGIGQISSEVPQNLSASRPQDRQFILSSKKLLLSDSGFYLCAWSYTVQETQYFGPGTRLLVL.

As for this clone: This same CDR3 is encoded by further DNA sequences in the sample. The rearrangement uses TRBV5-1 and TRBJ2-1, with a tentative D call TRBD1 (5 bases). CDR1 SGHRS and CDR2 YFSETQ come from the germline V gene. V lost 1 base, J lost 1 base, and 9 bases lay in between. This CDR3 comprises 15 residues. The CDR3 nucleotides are TGCGCCAGCAGCTTGACAGGCAATTCCTACAATGAGCAGTTCTTC. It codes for CASSLTGNSYNEQFF.

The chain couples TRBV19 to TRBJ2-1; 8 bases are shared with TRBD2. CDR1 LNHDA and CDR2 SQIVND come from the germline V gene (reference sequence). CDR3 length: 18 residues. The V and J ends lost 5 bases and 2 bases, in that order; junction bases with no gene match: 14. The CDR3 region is CASSAELSAGEAYNEQFF. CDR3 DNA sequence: TGTGCCAGTAGTGCCGAGCTTTCAGCGGGAGAAGCCTACAATGAGCAGTTCTTC. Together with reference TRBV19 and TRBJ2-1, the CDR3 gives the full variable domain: DGGITQSPKYLFRKEGQNVTLSCEQNLNHDAMYWYRQDPGQGLRLIYYSQIVNDFQKGDIAEGYSVSREKKESFPLTVTSAQKNPTAFYLCASSAELSAGEAYNEQFFGPGTRLTVL.